These T cell receptor beta chains were read from a single sample in a study of PD-L1 blockade in urothelial cancer. Data came from immunoSEQ multiplex PCR; TCRdb stores just in-frame clones and leaves some out. The sample includes roughly 24,000 clones, 75% to 90% of them seen just once. The sample consisted of PBMCs, taken around atezolizumab (anti-PD-L1) treatment. The receptors shown here come from a man between 60 and 70 years old with urothelial cancer. The CDR3 runs from the conserved cysteine through the conserved F or W. Each record gives: J gene, D gene, V gene, clone size, CDR3 protein, CDR3 DNA. The D gene is left open where the match is weak. Where a row states a size, it is once, few, many or the class of an expanded clone; other rows omit it.

TRBJ2-5 | . | TRBV7-2 | . | CASSLAFSRAVSAETQYF | TGTGCCAGCAGCTTAGCGTTCTCGCGGGCGGTCTCTGCAGAGACCCAGTACTTC
TRBJ2-7 | TRBD1 | TRBV28 | . | CASSIYRGFSSYEQYF | TGTGCCAGCAGTATTTACAGGGGGTTTAGCTCCTACGAGCAGTACTTC
TRBJ1-1 | TRBD1 | TRBV10-2 | once | CASSDVAGQGTEAFF | TGCGCCAGCAGTGACGTAGCTGGACAGGGTACTGAAGCTTTCTTT
TRBJ2-7 | TRBD2 | TRBV5-1 | few | CASSGWGRASYEQYF | TGCGCCAGCAGCGGATGGGGGAGGGCCTCCTACGAGCAGTACTTC
TRBJ2-2 | . | TRBV5-4 | . | CASSYEGGGPGELFF | TGTGCCAGCAGCTATGAGGGGGGGGGCCCCGGGGAGCTGTTTTTT
TRBJ1-1 | . | TRBV7-9 | . | CASSLARNTEAFF | TGTGCCAGCAGCTTAGCCAGGAACACTGAAGCTTTCTTT
TRBJ1-3 | . | TRBV2 | once | CASRKQGGGGNTIYF | TGTGCCAGCAGGAAGCAGGGAGGGGGTGGAAACACCATATATTTT
TRBJ1-1 | . | TRBV2 | . | CASRPGLRRVPEAFF | TGTGCCAGCAGACCGGGCCTCAGGAGGGTCCCTGAAGCTTTCTTT
TRBJ2-3 | . | TRBV19 | medium-sized | CASSQQGPQQYF | TGTGCCAGTAGTCAACAGGGTCCACAGCAGTATTTT
TRBJ1-6 | . | TRBV29-1 | few | CSARDGSSYNSPLHF | TGCAGCGCTCGGGACGGGAGCTCCTATAATTCACCCCTCCACTTT
TRBJ1-1 | . | TRBV9 | . | CASSGDGWGRRGTEAFF | TGTGCCAGCAGCGGAGATGGTTGGGGCCGACGGGGGACTGAAGCTTTCTTT
TRBJ1-4 | TRBD1 | TRBV10-3 | . | CAISRQGSNEKLFF | TGTGCCATCAGCCGACAGGGGTCTAATGAAAAACTGTTTTTT
TRBJ1-2 | TRBD1 | TRBV10-3 | . | CAISQTGMNYGYTF | TGTGCCATCAGCCAGACAGGGATGAACTATGGCTACACCTTC
TRBJ1-5 | TRBD1 | TRBV5-1 | . | CASSPGTGDQPQHF | TGCGCCAGCAGCCCGGGGACAGGAGATCAGCCCCAGCATTTT
TRBJ2-1 | TRBD2 | TRBV2 | . | CASIAGYEQFF | TGTGCCAGCATAGCGGGATATGAGCAGTTCTTC
TRBJ2-3 | . | TRBV6-1 | . | CASISGRTDTQYF | TGTGCCAGCATATCAGGTCGGACAGATACGCAGTATTTT
TRBJ1-2 | TRBD1 | TRBV27 | few | CASRRAGGYGYTF | TGTGCCAGCAGGAGGGCAGGGGGCTACGGCTACACCTTC
TRBJ1-3 | . | TRBV25-1 | . | CASTTTASGSGNTIYF | TGTGCCAGCACTACGACAGCCAGTGGCTCTGGAAACACCATATATTTT
TRBJ1-1 | . | TRBV5-6 | few | CASSRQLRANTEAFF | TGTGCCAGCAGCCGACAGCTCCGGGCTAACACTGAAGCTTTCTTT
TRBJ2-2 | . | TRBV6-4 | . | CASSRLGDTGELFF | TGTGCCAGCAGCAGACTAGGGGACACCGGGGAGCTGTTTTTT
TRBJ1-3 | TRBD1 | TRBV7-7 | few | CASSPDPTGGGNTIYF | TGTGCTAGCAGCCCCGACCCGACAGGGGGTGGAAACACCATATATTTT
TRBJ1-5 | TRBD1 | TRBV18 | . | CASSRTGQMQPQHF | TGTGCCAGCTCACGGACAGGGCAAATGCAGCCCCAGCATTTT
TRBJ1-6 | . | TRBV6-5 | . | CASTRRSSYNSPLHF | TGTGCCAGCACACGAAGGAGCTCCTATAATTCACCCCTCCACTTT
TRBJ1-6 | . | TRBV14 | . | CASSHTATNSPLHF | TGTGCCAGCAGCCACACTGCCACTAATTCACCCCTCCACTTT
TRBJ2-2 | . | TRBV6-1 | . | CASSLENTGELFF | TGTGCCAGCAGTCTAGAAAACACCGGGGAGCTGTTTTTT
TRBJ1-2 | . | TRBV7-8 | . | CASSPVLGAGASGGGIYGYTF | TGTGCCAGCAGCCCGGTTTTGGGGGCCGGGGCCTCCGGGGGGGGAATCTATGGCTACACCTTC
TRBJ2-7 | . | TRBV5-1 | . | CASAFTGTGSSMQQYF | TGCGCCAGCGCTTTTACAGGGACGGGATCATCTATGCAGCAGTACTTC
TRBJ2-1 | TRBD2 | TRBV10-3 | . | CAISEFLAGDLFSYNEQFF | TGTGCCATCAGTGAGTTTTTAGCGGGAGACCTCTTTTCCTACAATGAGCAGTTCTTC
TRBJ2-7 | . | TRBV6-5 | . | CASSRGMSYEQYF | TGTGCCAGCAGTAGGGGGATGTCCTACGAGCAGTACTTC
TRBJ1-2 | TRBD1 | TRBV25-1 | . | CASTGTAYGYTF | TGTGCCAGCACCGGGACAGCCTATGGCTACACCTTC
TRBJ1-2 | TRBD1 | TRBV19 | . | CASSIARDRVGGYTF | TGTGCCAGTAGTATAGCACGGGACAGGGTAGGAGGCTACACCTTC
TRBJ2-7 | TRBD2 | TRBV5-4 | . | CASRTGTSGSYEQYF | TGTGCCAGCAGGACCGGGACTAGCGGTTCCTACGAGCAGTACTTC
TRBJ2-1 | TRBD2 | TRBV7-8 | . | CASSRGTSGSVNEQFF | TGTGCCAGCAGCAGAGGGACTAGCGGGAGTGTTAATGAGCAGTTCTTC
TRBJ1-1 | . | TRBV11-2 | few | CASSLTGTLMNTEAFF | TGTGCCAGCAGCTTAACAGGGACCCTCATGAACACTGAAGCTTTCTTT
TRBJ2-7 | TRBD2 | TRBV5-6 | . | CASSFRGSPHYEQYF | TGTGCCAGCAGCTTTCGCGGGAGCCCTCACTACGAGCAGTACTTC
TRBJ1-4 | . | TRBV19 | . | CASSIRRGGTNEKLFF | TGTGCCAGTAGTATAAGGAGGGGCGGAACTAATGAAAAACTGTTTTTT
TRBJ1-4 | TRBD1 | TRBV30 | . | CAMGDRGPTNEKLFF | TGTGCAATGGGGGACAGGGGCCCAACTAATGAAAAACTGTTTTTT
TRBJ2-1 | TRBD2 | TRBV10-2 | once | CASSRGLAGFIDNEQFF | TGCGCCAGCAGCCGAGGACTAGCGGGATTTATAGACAATGAGCAGTTCTTC
TRBJ1-6 | TRBD1 | TRBV5-1 | . | CASSLGDRRTYNSPLHF | TGCGCCAGCAGCTTGGGGGACAGGAGGACCTATAATTCACCCCTCCACTTT